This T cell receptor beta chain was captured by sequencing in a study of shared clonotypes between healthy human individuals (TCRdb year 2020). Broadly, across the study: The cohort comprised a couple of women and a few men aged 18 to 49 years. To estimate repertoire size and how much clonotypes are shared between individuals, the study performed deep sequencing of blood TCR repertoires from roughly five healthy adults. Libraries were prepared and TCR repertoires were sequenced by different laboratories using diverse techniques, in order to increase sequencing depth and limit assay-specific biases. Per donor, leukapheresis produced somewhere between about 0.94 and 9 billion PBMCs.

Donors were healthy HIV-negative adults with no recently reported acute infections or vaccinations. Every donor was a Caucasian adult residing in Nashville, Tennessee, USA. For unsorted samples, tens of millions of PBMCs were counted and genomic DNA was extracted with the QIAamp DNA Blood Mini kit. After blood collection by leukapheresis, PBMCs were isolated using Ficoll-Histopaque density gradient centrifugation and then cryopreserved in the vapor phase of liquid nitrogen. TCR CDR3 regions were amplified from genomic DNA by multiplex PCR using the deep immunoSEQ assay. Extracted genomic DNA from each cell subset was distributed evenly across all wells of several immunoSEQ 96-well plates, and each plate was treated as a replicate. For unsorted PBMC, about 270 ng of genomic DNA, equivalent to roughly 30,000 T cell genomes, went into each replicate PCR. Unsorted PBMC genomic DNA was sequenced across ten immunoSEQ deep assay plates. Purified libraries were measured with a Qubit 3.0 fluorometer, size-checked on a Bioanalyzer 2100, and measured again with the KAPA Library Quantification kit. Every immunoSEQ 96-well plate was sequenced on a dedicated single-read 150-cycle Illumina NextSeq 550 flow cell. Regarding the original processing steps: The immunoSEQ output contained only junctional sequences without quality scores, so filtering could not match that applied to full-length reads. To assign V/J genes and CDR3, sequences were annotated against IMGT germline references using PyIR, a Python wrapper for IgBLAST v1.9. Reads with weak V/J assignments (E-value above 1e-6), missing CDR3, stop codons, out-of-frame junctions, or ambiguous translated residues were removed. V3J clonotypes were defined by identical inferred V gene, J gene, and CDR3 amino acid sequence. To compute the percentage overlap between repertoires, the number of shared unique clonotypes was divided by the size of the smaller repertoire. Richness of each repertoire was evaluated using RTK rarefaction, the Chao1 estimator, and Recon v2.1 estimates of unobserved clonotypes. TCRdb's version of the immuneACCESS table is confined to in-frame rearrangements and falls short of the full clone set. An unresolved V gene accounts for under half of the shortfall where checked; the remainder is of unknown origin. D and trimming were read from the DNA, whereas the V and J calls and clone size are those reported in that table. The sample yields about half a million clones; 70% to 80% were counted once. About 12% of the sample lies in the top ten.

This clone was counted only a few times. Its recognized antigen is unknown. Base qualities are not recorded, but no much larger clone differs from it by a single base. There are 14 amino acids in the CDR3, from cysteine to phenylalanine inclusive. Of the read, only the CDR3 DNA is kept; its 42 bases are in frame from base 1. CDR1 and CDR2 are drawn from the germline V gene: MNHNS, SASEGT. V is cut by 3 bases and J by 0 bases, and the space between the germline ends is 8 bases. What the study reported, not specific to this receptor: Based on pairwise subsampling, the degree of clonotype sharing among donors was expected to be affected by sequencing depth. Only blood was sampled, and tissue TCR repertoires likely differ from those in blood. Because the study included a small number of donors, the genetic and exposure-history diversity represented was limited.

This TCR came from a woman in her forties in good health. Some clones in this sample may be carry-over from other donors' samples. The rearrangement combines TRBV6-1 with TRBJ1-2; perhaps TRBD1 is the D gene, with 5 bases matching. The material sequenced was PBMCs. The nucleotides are TGTGCCAGCAGTGAGACAGCAACTAACTATGGCTACACCTTC. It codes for CASSETATNYGYTF.